Sequencing of this TCR beta chain was carried out in a study of blood T cells in healthy people across ages. Whole-study findings and limits: Older age coincided with a roughly linear decline in TCR beta diversity per million T cells.

Through a sample-barcoded 5' primer and a J-beta primer mix, a second PCR was run for roughly 6 to 12 cycles. TCRdb reprocessed the 5' RACE reads via MiXCR and lists one record per CDR3 protein. The table lists about 680,000 distinct CDR3 sequences, approximately 49% of them singletons. Germline CDR1 LGHNA, CDR2 YSLEER. J was trimmed by 2 bases and V by 0 bases; bases with no gene match: 5. The CDR3 consists of 16 residues. This clonotype was detected a few times. Its antigen is unknown. The chain employs TRBV4-3 and TRBJ2-3, with TRBD2 matching 7 bases. The receptor comes from a woman aged 55-69 years in good health. The material sequenced was blood. CDR3 nucleotide sequence: TGCGCCAGCAGCCAAGACTGGCGGGAGTTCACAGATACGCAGTATTTT. Protein: CASSQDWREFTDTQYF.